One sample yielded the 5 T cell receptor beta chains listed below, sequenced in a study of shared clonotypes between healthy human individuals. TCRdb keeps only in-frame clones here, not all; method: immunoSEQ multiplex PCR. Here the sample spans 2,500,000 or so clones, more than 80% being singletons. Sequences were obtained from naive CD4+ T cells sorted from blood. Documented subset: CD45RA+ positively selected. Receptor source: a man between 18 and 29 years old in good health.

The V gene is TRBV4-1, the J gene TRBJ2-7, with D possibly called TRBD1 or TRBD2 (5 bases each). From germline, CDR1 is MGHRA and CDR2 YSYEKL. The CDR3 has 19 amino acids. V lost 0 bases to trimming and J lost 2 bases, with 23 bases between them. Written as DNA, the CDR3 is TGCGCCAGCAGCCAAGAATTAGGCTTGGGGCGGGCCTCAGCCTACGAGCAGTACTTC. As protein: CASSQELGLGRASAYEQYF.

Turning to this clone: The identical CDR3 is also encoded by other nucleotide sequences in the sample. This chain joins TRBV28 and TRBJ2-7; D gene uncertain. CDR1 MDHEN and CDR2 SYDVKM come from the germline V gene. V was pared by 1 base and J by 6 bases, with 7 bases between. This CDR3 has 12 amino acids. The CDR3 protein is CASSLLAAEQYF. The CDR3 nucleotides read TGTGCCAGCAGTTTATTGGCCGCCGAGCAGTACTTC. Full variable domain (rest looked up from reference TRBV28 and TRBJ2-7): DVKVTQSSRYLVKRTGEKVFLECVQDMDHENMFWYRQDPGLGLRLIYFSYDVKMKEKGDIPEGYSVSREKKERFSLILESASTNQTSMYLCASSLLAAEQYFGPGTRLTVT.

The count of this clone is one. Other DNA sequences in this sample translate to the same CDR3. V and J are TRBV12-5 and TRBJ2-2; D unclear. CDR1 and CDR2 from the germline V gene are LGHNT and FRNRAP. V lost 0 bases, J lost 4 bases, and 3 bases lay in between. The length of the CDR3 is 13 residues. CDR3 residues: CASGLVPTGELFF. The CDR3 DNA is TGTGCTAGTGGTTTGGTACCCACCGGGGAGCTGTTTTTT.

This clone appeared once. The same CDR3 arises from other DNA sequences in this sample as well. The chain uses TRBV2 and TRBJ2-5; TRBD2 agrees at 7 bases. The CDR3 consists of 12 residues. Germline V lookup: CDR1 SNHLY, CDR2 FYNNEI. The ends lost 6 bases at V and 4 bases at J; junction bases unmatched: 2. Written as DNA, the CDR3 is TGTGCCAGCAGGGGCGGGGGAGAGACCCAGTACTTC. Translated, it gives CASRGGGETQYF.

The chain links TRBV19 to TRBJ1-1, with 8 bases fitting TRBD1. With 4 bases clipped from V and 0 bases from J, the junction kept 7 bases outside the gene matches. Germline-derived CDR1 and CDR2 are LNHDA and SQIVND (reference sequence). The CDR3 runs 16 residues. This chain's CDR3 is CASSKRTGRMNTEAFF. The DNA of the CDR3 is TGTGCCAGTAGTAAGAGGACAGGGAGAATGAACACTGAAGCTTTCTTT.